Listed below are T cell receptor beta chains from one sample, sequenced in a study of blood T cell repertoires in COVID-19. The table came from immunoSEQ multiplex PCR; TCRdb's copy has only in-frame clones and leaves some out. Of 55,000 to 75,000 clones in the sample, around 82% were seen once. The specimen sequenced was peripheral blood. These receptors came from a man older than 75 with active COVID-19. Both conserved end residues are part of each CDR3. A D gene is named only where the DNA matches it firmly. Size is stated for part of the rows, as once, few or many counts, or as a class when the clone is expanded.

size,J,D,V,CDR3,DNA
.,TRBJ1-5,.,TRBV27,CASRRDFNSNQPQHF,TGTGCCAGCAGGCGGGACTTTAATAGCAATCAGCCCCAGCATTTT
once,TRBJ1-2,TRBD1,TRBV7-9,CASSLFRAKQGPNYGYTF,TGTGCCAGCAGCTTATTTCGGGCCAAACAGGGGCCCAACTATGGCTACACCTTC
.,TRBJ2-1,TRBD2,TRBV9,CASSVGLAGYNEQFF,TGTGCCAGCAGCGTAGGACTAGCGGGGTACAATGAGCAGTTCTTC
.,TRBJ1-2,.,TRBV19,CASTPHEGDGYTF,TGTGCCAGCACTCCCCACGAGGGCGACGGCTACACCTTC
.,TRBJ2-2,.,TRBV5-1,CASSLVAGAITGELFF,TGCGCCAGCAGCTTGGTGGCGGGGGCGATCACCGGGGAGCTGTTTTTT
.,TRBJ1-3,.,TRBV25-1,CASSETGFRNTIYF,TGTGCCAGCAGTGAAACAGGGTTTCGAAACACCATATATTTT
.,TRBJ2-7,.,TRBV19,CASSSGLLATYEQYF,TGTGCCAGTAGTAGTGGACTCCTGGCTACCTACGAGCAGTACTTC
.,TRBJ2-7,.,TRBV19,CASSLSSGVHEQYF,TGTGCCAGTAGCCTTAGCTCGGGAGTCCACGAGCAGTACTTC
.,TRBJ2-1,.,TRBV6-2/TRBV6-3,CASSPLGQRSGNEQFF,TGTGCCAGCAGCCCACTGGGCCAGCGGAGTGGGAATGAGCAGTTCTTC
.,TRBJ1-2,.,TRBV7-3,CASSAKPGTPTDGYTF,TGTGCCAGCAGCGCCAAACCCGGGACACCTACCGATGGCTACACCTTC
.,TRBJ1-2,TRBD1,TRBV6-5,CASSYSTPTGNYGYTF,TGTGCCAGCAGTTACTCGACTCCGACAGGGAACTATGGCTACACCTTC
.,TRBJ2-1,.,TRBV18,CASSPGGGKDNEQFF,TGTGCCAGCTCACCGGGAGGAGGTAAGGACAATGAGCAGTTCTTC
few,TRBJ1-3,.,TRBV3-1/TRBV3-2,CASSQSIDGSAIYF,TGTGCCAGCAGCCAATCGATCGACGGGTCCGCCATATATTTT
.,TRBJ2-1,TRBD2,TRBV11-2,CASSSLAGGINEQFF,TGTGCCAGCAGCTCACTAGCGGGGGGTATTAATGAGCAGTTCTTC
.,TRBJ2-1,.,TRBV14,CASSQSRRRGVDEQFF,TGTGCCAGCAGCCAAAGCCGGCGACGGGGTGTGGATGAGCAGTTCTTC
.,TRBJ2-2,.,TRBV28,CASSSPGNTGELFF,TGTGCCAGCAGTTCCCCGGGGAACACCGGGGAGCTGTTTTTT
.,TRBJ2-2,.,TRBV7-2,CASSVTSYGELFF,TGTGCCAGCAGCGTCACTAGCTACGGGGAGCTGTTTTTT
.,TRBJ2-3,.,TRBV28,CASRGGAGYTDTQYF,TGTGCCAGCAGAGGGGGGGCCGGCTACACAGATACGCAGTATTTT
.,TRBJ2-7,TRBD1,TRBV28,CASRPSRGSHSYEQYF,TGTGCCAGCAGACCCAGCAGGGGGTCGCACTCCTACGAGCAGTACTTC
.,TRBJ2-7,.,TRBV5-4,CASWRVGTYEQYF,TGTGCCAGCTGGAGGGTGGGGACCTACGAGCAGTACTTC
.,TRBJ2-4,.,TRBV10-3,CAISESADLKNIQYF,TGTGCCATCAGTGAGTCTGCCGACTTGAAAAACATTCAGTACTTC
.,TRBJ1-1,.,TRBV27,CASSLHLGATNTEAFF,TGTGCCAGCAGTTTACATTTGGGGGCGACGAACACTGAAGCTTTCTTT
once,TRBJ1-1,.,TRBV29-1,CSVVGENTEAFF,TGCAGCGTTGTCGGAGAGAACACTGAAGCTTTCTTT
.,TRBJ2-1,TRBD2,TRBV18,CASSPQLADYYNEQFF,TGTGCCAGCTCACCCCAACTAGCGGACTACTACAATGAGCAGTTCTTC
.,TRBJ1-6,TRBD1,TRBV7-3,CASSSGTENSPLHF,TGTGCCAGCAGCTCCGGGACAGAAAATTCACCCCTCCACTTT
.,TRBJ2-7,.,TRBV4-3,CASSQEPGSTYEQYF,TGCGCCAGCAGCCAAGAACCCGGTTCCACCTACGAGCAGTACTTC
.,TRBJ2-3,TRBD2,TRBV25-1,CASSDHLGGGAVTDTQYF,TGTGCCAGCAGCGACCACCTGGGCGGGGGGGCGGTCACAGATACGCAGTATTTT
.,TRBJ2-5,.,TRBV6-1,CASSEGLAGPQETQYF,TGTGCCAGCAGTGAAGGACTGGCGGGGCCCCAAGAGACCCAGTACTTC
once,TRBJ1-6,TRBD1,TRBV28,CASSLRTGLQTGGNSPLHF,TGTGCCAGCAGTTTACGGACAGGGCTCCAAACTGGGGGTAATTCACCCCTCCACTTT
.,TRBJ2-1,.,TRBV7-3,CASSQGQGYNEQFF,TGTGCCAGCAGTCAGGGGCAGGGGTACAATGAGCAGTTCTTC
.,TRBJ2-3,.,TRBV9,CASSVTGTSTDTQYF,TGTGCCAGCAGCGTAACTGGGACTAGCACAGATACGCAGTATTTT
.,TRBJ2-1,TRBD2,TRBV7-2,CASSQGLAGRGEQFF,TGTGCCAGCAGCCAGGGACTAGCGGGGAGGGGTGAGCAGTTCTTC
.,TRBJ1-1,.,TRBV18,CASSPALSMNTEAFF,TGTGCCAGCTCACCAGCACTTTCGATGAACACTGAAGCTTTCTTT
.,TRBJ2-7,TRBD1,TRBV28,CASSPWGQGSTYEQYF,TGTGCCAGCAGTCCGTGGGGACAGGGGTCCACCTACGAGCAGTACTTC
.,TRBJ2-1,.,TRBV4-3,CASSQILRRAQNEQFF,TGCGCCAGCAGCCAAATACTCCGGCGAGCACAGAATGAGCAGTTCTTC
.,TRBJ2-7,TRBD1,TRBV27,CASSFGQGLTYEQYF,TGTGCCAGCAGTTTCGGACAGGGGCTCACCTACGAGCAGTACTTC
.,TRBJ2-1,.,TRBV18,CASSLDERAREQFF,TGTGCCAGCTCACTAGACGAGCGAGCACGTGAGCAGTTCTTC
.,TRBJ2-1,TRBD2,TRBV5-6,CASSPGLAGEVSNEQFF,TGTGCCAGCAGCCCCGGACTAGCGGGAGAGGTGAGCAATGAGCAGTTCTTC
.,TRBJ1-5,.,TRBV7-9,CASSLAGGDGQPQHF,TGTGCCAGCAGCTTAGCGGGGGGGGATGGCCAGCCCCAGCATTTT
.,TRBJ2-5,TRBD1,TRBV29-1,CSVEDLPGQGLRETQYF,TGCAGCGTTGAAGATCTCCCGGGACAGGGTCTTCGAGAGACCCAGTACTTC
once,TRBJ1-2,.,TRBV5-4,CASSWEGNYGYTF,TGTGCCAGCAGCTGGGAGGGAAACTATGGCTACACCTTC
.,TRBJ1-6,.,TRBV3-1/TRBV3-2,CASSLGRVSPLHF,TGTGCCAGCAGCCTTGGGAGGGTATCACCCCTCCACTTT
.,TRBJ1-2,.,TRBV5-4,CASSPDSSPNYGYTF,TGTGCCAGCAGCCCCGACAGTTCCCCTAACTATGGCTACACCTTC
.,TRBJ2-7,TRBD2,TRBV19,CASSGTSGGAFEQYF,TGTGCCAGTAGTGGAACTAGCGGGGGGGCTTTCGAGCAGTACTTC
few,TRBJ2-3,TRBD2,TRBV6-5,CASSYSAGGIDTQYF,TGTGCCAGCAGTTACTCAGCGGGGGGAATAGATACGCAGTATTTT
.,TRBJ2-1,.,TRBV19,CASSIDSSDHNEQFF,TGTGCCAGTAGTATAGATTCAAGCGACCACAATGAGCAGTTCTTC
.,TRBJ2-5,TRBD2,TRBV5-1,CASSLVGSGGLQETQYF,TGCGCCAGCAGCTTGGTCGGTAGCGGGGGACTACAAGAGACCCAGTACTTC
.,TRBJ2-5,TRBD1,TRBV5-4,CASTRAGTGGEETQYF,TGTGCCAGCACCCGTGCTGGGACAGGGGGTGAAGAGACCCAGTACTTC
.,TRBJ2-1,.,TRBV7-2,CASSLAALPNNEQFF,TGTGCCAGCAGCTTAGCGGCACTACCAAACAATGAGCAGTTCTTC
.,TRBJ1-2,TRBD1,TRBV25-1,CASSTPTGNGRGYTF,TGTGCCAGCAGTACCCCGACAGGGAATGGACGTGGCTACACCTTC